This TCR beta chain stems from a study of blood T cell repertoires in COVID-19. Study at large: Samples representing acute and convalescent COVID-19 were sourced from the United States, Italy and Spain. Nucleic acid was either cDNA or gDNA, and it came from T cells, B-cell-depleted T cells, or PBMCs.

Researchers sorted participants into cohorts using their self-reported clinical history. TCRdb keeps only in-frame clones here, not all; method: immunoSEQ multiplex PCR. Among 200,000 to 250,000 clones listed, approximately 86% were seen once. This CDR3 contains 13 residues. Looked up from germline, CDR1 is SGHDN and CDR2 is FVKESK. V lost 3 bases and J 5 bases, leaving 5 bases between the germline ends. This TCR was sampled from a man aged 18 to 30 with acute COVID-19. The specimen was PBMCs or T cells enriched from blood (not recorded which). This chain connects TRBV14 to TRBJ1-6; D is uncertain. CDR3 residues: CASSHGDNSPLHF. The CDR3 bases are TGTGCCAGCAGCCACGGAGATAATTCACCCCTCCACTTT. Complete variable domain (other parts from reference TRBV14 and TRBJ1-6): EAGVTQFPSHSVIEKGQTVTLRCDPISGHDNLYWYRRVMGKEIKFLLHFVKESKQDESGMPNNRFLAERTGGTYSTLKVQPAELEDSGVYFCASSHGDNSPLHFGNGTRLTVT.